This T cell receptor (beta chain) comes out of a study of PD-L1 blockade in urothelial cancer (dated by TCRdb to about 2017). At the level of the whole study: Therapy was started in the mid-2010s for all patients, and atezolizumab 1,200 mg was administered intravenously every 3 weeks. About 90% of the roughly 29 patients were identified as males with urothelial cancer of bladder origin, and a prior smoking history was reported by 18 of 29 patients. An ECOG performance status of 0 or 1 was recorded for the patients, and 0 to 3 prior chemotherapy regimens had been received by the patients. Blood samples were analyzed at 3 weeks after treatment start (second dose) and at 6 weeks after treatment start. Blood samples gave a median of around 130,000 T cells and 82,636 unique TCRs, with a median clonality of roughly 0.081. Somatic, immune and clinical correlates of response to PD-L1 blockade with atezolizumab in urothelial cancer were the focus of an exploratory multi-omic analysis. Pretreatment tumor samples, along with matched peripheral blood collected serially before and after atezolizumab treatment, underwent TCR sequencing. Durable clinical benefit was defined as a progression-free survival longer than 6 months, and TCR features were additionally tested against progression-free survival and overall survival. In the same patients who had TCR sequencing, pretreatment tumors also underwent whole exome sequencing and RNA sequencing. Under ten patients achieved durable clinical benefit and approximately 20 did not. Around 30 patients had pretreatment blood TCR-seq, some 25 had at least one posttreatment blood collection, and some 25 had tumor TCR-seq. What the work shows at the level of the full study, not this receptor alone: Because of the small sample size (n ≈ 29) and the many exploratory analyses performed, the results are intended to be regarded as hypothesis-generating. Improved progression-free and overall survival was associated with having pretreatment peripheral blood TCR clonality below the median. Greater expansion of tumor-associated TCR clones in peripheral blood 3 weeks after the start of treatment was observed in patients with durable benefit (n ≈ 22, p = 0.022).

Synthetic TCR analog templates were spiked into each PCR so that absolute template abundance could be estimated from read counts. Using the immunoSEQ assay, TCRbeta CDR3 regions were amplified from genomic DNA with bias-controlled V and J gene primers. Sequencing of rearranged TCRbeta segments was done at approximately 20X coverage. The original pipeline was this. Clustering was used to correct sequencing errors, and CDR3s were annotated against IMGT to assign V, D and J genes. Out-of-frame and stop-codon sequences were excluded, and only productive TCRbeta rearrangements were used in downstream analyses. Clonality was computed as one minus Shannon entropy normalized by the log of the number of unique productive sequences. Fisher's exact test with Benjamini-Hochberg correction, using a cutoff of adjusted p below 0.01, was how clones that differed between time points or between blood and tumor were identified. The clones in this table, taken by TCRdb from immuneACCESS, are in-frame only. Not every clone is retained; where verified, under half of the shortfall comes from an unresolved V gene, and the cause of the rest is unknown. That table is the source of V, J and clone size, and D and trimming were worked out from the DNA. The sample table holds tens of thousands of clones, of which around 93% were seen once. The ten largest make up over 0.7% of the sample.

Of note for this clone: Its antigen target is currently unknown. No much larger clonotype is one base removed from it; base qualities were not supplied.

The time point tag for this specimen amounts to: peripheral blood 6 weeks after treatment start. The cohort comprised roughly 30 patients with locally advanced or metastatic urothelial carcinoma treated at Memorial Sloan Kettering on a trial protocol. Peripheral blood mononuclear cells were collected pretreatment and during treatment, with between 1 and 8 total time points obtained per patient. The Qiagen DNeasy Blood extraction kit was used to purify genomic DNA from total PBMCs and tumor samples. PBMCs were collected pretreatment and during treatment, and were isolated and stored as previously described. The sequence was obtained from an elderly woman with urothelial cancer. Sample: PBMCs, taken around atezolizumab (anti-PD-L1) treatment.

The encoded CDR3 is CASSLRETQYF. The DNA is as follows: TGTGCCAGCAGCTTGCGGGAGACCCAGTACTTC. The rearranged segments are TRBV11-3 and TRBJ2-5; the D segment cannot be called with confidence. The CDR3 runs 11 amino acids, cysteine and phenylalanine included. Of all the DNA, just the CDR3 is kept, 33 bases in frame from base 1. V was cut back by 3 bases and J by 5 bases, leaving a gap of 4 bases between them. CDR1 and CDR2 were assigned from the germline V gene as SGHNT and YENEEA.